This record covers a single TCR beta chain. Its target is not known. V shed 0 bases and J shed 4 bases, with 7 bases lying between them. From germline, CDR1 is SGHRS and CDR2 YFSETQ. The CDR3 is 13 amino acids. Assay used: immunoSEQ multiplex PCR; TCRdb lists only in-frame clones, some missing. The data hold 150,000 to 180,000 clones, with roughly 90% observed a single time. The data stem from a study of T cell responses to AZD1222 COVID-19 vaccine. Points from the study as a whole: Reports indicate that nearly half of spike-specific TCRs are directed at unmutated variant regions.

The source of this sequence is an adult in good health. The chain couples TRBV5-1 to TRBJ2-5; the D gene is possibly TRBD1 (6 bases). The specimen was peripheral blood, collected on day 0 of AZD1222 vaccination. In nucleotides, the CDR3 is TGCGCCAGCAGCTTGGTAGGGGGAGAGACCCAGTACTTC. Translating it yields CASSLVGGETQYF. The entire variable domain, with the rest obtained from reference TRBV5-1 and TRBJ2-5, is as follows: KAGVTQTPRYLIKTRGQQVTLSCSPISGHRSVSWYQQTPGQGLQFLFEYFSETQRNKGNFPGRFSGRQFSNSRSEMNVSTLELGDSALYLCASSLVGGETQYFGPGTRLLVL.